This entry features one T cell receptor beta chain sequence. What it recognizes is unknown. With 6 bases clipped from V and 10 bases from J, the junction kept 6 bases outside the gene matches. The CDR3 sequence is 12 residues long. The authors prepared the TCRbeta library with unique molecular identifiers. TCRdb re-derived calls from the PCR reads in MiXCR, one entry per CDR3 protein. In the table there are about 250,000 distinct CDR3 sequences, about 24% of which are singletons. This sample was included in a study of T-cell reconstitution after alpha-beta-depleted transplantation in children. Whole-study findings and limits: Surviving thymic progenitors and recipient T cells were the source of high TCRbeta diversity at day 60 in some patients. There were reportedly several hundred expanded graft clones from which alpha-beta T cells came about two months after transplant. T-cell counts and diversity were attributed mostly to newly produced T cells one year after transplant.

This TCR derives from a female patient aged 2 to 10 who had a stem cell transplant for congenital amegakaryocytic thrombocytopenia, so the T cells may come from the graft donor. The rearrangement joins TRBV12-3 or TRBV12-4 to TRBJ2-4; 7 bases are a match to TRBD2. This specimen consisted of PBMCs, mostly from graft donor cells, obtained 360 days after TCRalphabeta/CD19-depleted stem cell transplant. The CDR3 region has the DNA TGTGCCAGCAGGGGGATCGGGGGGATTCAGTACTTC. It translates to CASRGIGGIQYF.